The TCR beta chain described here comes from a study of cytomegalovirus exposure and HLA in healthy donors. The PCR was carried out with 60 Vbeta primers and 13 Jbeta primers. Data came from immunoSEQ multiplex PCR; TCRdb stores just in-frame clones and leaves some out. The sample consists of about 99,000 clones, 60% to 80% of them appearing once. Germline V gene lookup returns CDR1 SQVTM and CDR2 ANQGSEA. V gave up 4 bases and J gave up 6 bases; unmatched junction bases: 8. The CDR3 is 13 amino acids. The chain links TRBV29-1 to TRBJ2-7, with 8 nucleotides matching TRBD1. The sequencing sample was made of PBMCs. This clonotype originated in a man aged 55 to 70 in good health and CMV-seropositive. This CDR3 is CSVVWQGAGEQYF. CDR3 coding DNA: TGCAGCGTTGTATGGCAGGGGGCAGGCGAGCAGTACTTC.